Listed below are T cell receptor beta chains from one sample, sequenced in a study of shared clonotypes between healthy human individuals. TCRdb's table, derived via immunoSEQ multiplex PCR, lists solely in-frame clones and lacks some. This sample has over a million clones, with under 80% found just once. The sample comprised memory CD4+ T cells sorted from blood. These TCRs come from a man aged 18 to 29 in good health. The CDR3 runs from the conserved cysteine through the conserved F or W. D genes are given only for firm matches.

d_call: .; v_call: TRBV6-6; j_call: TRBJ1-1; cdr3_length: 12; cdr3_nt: TGTGCCAGCAGTTCCGACAGGCTCCAAGCTTTCTTT; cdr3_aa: CASSSDRLQAFF
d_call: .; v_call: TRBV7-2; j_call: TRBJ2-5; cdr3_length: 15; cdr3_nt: TGTGCCAGCAGCTTTGGGGGTGGGGACTTAGAGACCCAGTACTTC; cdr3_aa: CASSFGGGDLETQYF
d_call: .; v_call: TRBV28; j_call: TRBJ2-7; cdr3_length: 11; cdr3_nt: TGTGCCAGCACTGGGGCGGTCGAGCAGTACTTC; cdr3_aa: CASTGAVEQYF
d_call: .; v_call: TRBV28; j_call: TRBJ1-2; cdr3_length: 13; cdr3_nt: TGTGCCAGCAGGTTGGACAGAAACTATGGCTACACCTTC; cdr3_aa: CASRLDRNYGYTF
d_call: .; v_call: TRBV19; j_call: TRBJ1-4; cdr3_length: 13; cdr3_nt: TGTGCCAGTAGTCCAGGGATGAATGAAAAACTGTTTTTT; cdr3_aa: CASSPGMNEKLFF
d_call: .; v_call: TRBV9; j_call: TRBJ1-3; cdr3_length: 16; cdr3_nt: TGTGCCAGCAGCGGTTGGGCCCCCCACTCTGGAAACACCATATATTTT; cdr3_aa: CASSGWAPHSGNTIYF
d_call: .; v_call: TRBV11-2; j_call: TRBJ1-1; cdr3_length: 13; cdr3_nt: TGTGCCAGCAACATCCAGGGCATCACTGAAGCTTTCTTT; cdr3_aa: CASNIQGITEAFF
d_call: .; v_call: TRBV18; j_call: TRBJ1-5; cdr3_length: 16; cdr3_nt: TGTGCCAGCTCACCGGACACCCGCTCGGGCAATCAGCCCCAGCATTTT; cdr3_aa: CASSPDTRSGNQPQHF
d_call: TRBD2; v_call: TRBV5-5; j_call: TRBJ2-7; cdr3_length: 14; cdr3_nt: TGTGCCAGCAGGCTAGCGGGGGCTTCCTACGAGCAGTACTTC; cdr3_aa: CASRLAGASYEQYF
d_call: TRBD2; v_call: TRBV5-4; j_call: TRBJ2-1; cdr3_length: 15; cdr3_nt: TGTGCCAGCAACCGGGACTACACGGCCTACAATGAGCAGTTCTTC; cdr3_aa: CASNRDYTAYNEQFF
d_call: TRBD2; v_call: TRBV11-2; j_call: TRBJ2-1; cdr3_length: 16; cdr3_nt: TGTGCCAGCAGCTTAGAGTTCGCGGGGGCCTACAATGAGCAGTTCTTC; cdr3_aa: CASSLEFAGAYNEQFF
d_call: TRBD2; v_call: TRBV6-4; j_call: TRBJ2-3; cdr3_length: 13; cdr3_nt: TGTGCCATCGCGGGGGTGGTCACAGATACGCAGTATTTT; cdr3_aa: CAIAGVVTDTQYF
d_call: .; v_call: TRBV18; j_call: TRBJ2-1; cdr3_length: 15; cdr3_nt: TGTGCCAGCTCACCACCACCCAGCTCCTACAATGAGCAGTTCTTC; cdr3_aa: CASSPPPSSYNEQFF